The 7 T cell receptor beta chains given below trace back to one sample, sequenced in a study of CD8 T cells in ankylosing spondylitis. Each CDR3 protein gets one entry after TCRdb re-called the 5' RACE reads with MiXCR. The sample consists of about 360,000 distinct CDR3 sequences, roughly 20% of them appearing once. The sample taken for sequencing was blood, either unsorted or a sorted T cell fraction (not recorded which). Receptors were obtained from a male donor with ankylosing spondylitis or in good health (not recorded which).

The rearrangement links TRBV6-5 to TRBJ2-2; possibly TRBD1 or TRBD2 for D (5 bases each). The CDR3 is 18 residues long. V was pared by 2 bases and J by 3 bases, with 19 bases between. Germline V gene lookup returns CDR1 MNHEY and CDR2 SVGAGI. The CDR3 region is CASSYAPTVGMHTGELFF. CDR3 DNA sequence: TGTGCCAGCAGTTACGCCCCGACAGTCGGGATGCACACCGGGGAGCTGTTTTTT.

This clonotype showed up just a few times. CDR3 region: CASSWGIRTSGANNEQFF. CDR3 bases: TGTGCCAGCAGCTGGGGAATCAGGACTAGCGGGGCTAACAATGAGCAGTTCTTC. The V gene is TRBV5-5, the J gene TRBJ2-1; 12 bases are a match to TRBD2. The V gene's germline CDR1 is SGHKS and CDR2 YYEKEE (reference sequence). With 3 bases clipped from V and 5 bases from J, the junction kept 12 bases outside the gene matches. This CDR3 region has 18 residues.

The chain uses TRBV4-1 and TRBJ2-7, with TRBD1 matching 8 bases. Per germline, CDR1 MGHRA and CDR2 YSYEKL. Trimming cost V 3 bases and J 2 bases; bases outside gene matches: 6. The length of the CDR3 is 15 residues. The CDR3 bases are TGCGCCAGCAGCCAGCTCCCGGGACAGGCCTACGAGCAGTACTTC. It specifies CASSQLPGQAYEQYF.

This clonotype has a handful of counts. The genes are TRBV10-1 and TRBJ2-2; no reliable D call. The CDR3 sequence is 14 residues long. Germline V gene data show CDR1 as WNHNN and CDR2 as SYGVQD (reference sequence). Trimming removed 11 bases from V and 0 bases from J, with 13 bases in between. The CDR3 sequence is CASRENANTGELFF. In DNA form, the CDR3 reads TGCGCCTCCCGAGAAAACGCGAACACCGGGGAGCTGTTTTTT.

This clonotype has just a few counts. The J gene is TRBJ2-7, the V gene TRBV5-5, with a tentative D call TRBD2 (6 bases). CDR3 length: 16 residues. Germline V gene data show CDR1 as SGHKS and CDR2 as YYEKEE (reference sequence). V lost 1 base to trimming and J lost 0 bases, with 14 bases between them. Here the CDR3 reads CASSLRTTSSSYEQYF. CDR3 coding DNA: TGTGCCAGCAGCTTGAGGACTACCTCGAGCTCCTACGAGCAGTACTTC.

The V call is TRBV15, the J call TRBJ1-1; 7 positions agree with TRBD1. J lost 7 bases, V lost 8 bases, and 4 bases had no gene match. The CDR3 consists of 11 residues. Germline loops: CDR1 LNHNV, CDR2 YYDKDF (reference sequence). CDR3 protein: CATWTGLEAFF. Written as DNA, the CDR3 is TGTGCCACCTGGACAGGCCTTGAAGCTTTCTTT.

This CDR3 reads CSVGQLNEQFF. The CDR3 DNA is TGCAGCGTGGGACAGCTCAATGAGCAGTTCTTC. This sequence joins TRBV29-1 and TRBJ2-1; 7 bases are shared with TRBD1. Trimming took 6 bases from V and 6 from J; bases not matched to a gene: 2. The CDR3 consists of 11 residues. CDR1 SQVTM and CDR2 ANQGSEA come from the germline V gene.